The 22 T cell receptor beta chains in this list originate from one sample, sequenced in a study of Graves' ophthalmopathy and Graves' hyperthyroidism. The sequenced template was RNA, covering the TCR beta CDR3 region. The first round was an RT-PCR with HTBI primers, and the second round was a multiplex PCR. A single record per CDR3 protein comes from TCRdb applying MiXCR to the multiplex PCR reads. The table has around 590,000 distinct CDR3 sequences, roughly 40% seen once. Sequencing was done on a sample of peripheral blood or thyroid tissue (not recorded which). Receptor source: an adult man with Graves' hyperthyroidism.

This clonotype was seen at least ten times. The CDR3 coding sequence is TGTGCCAGCAGTGAGGATGGACTTCCCCAGCCCGGGGAGCTGTTTTTT. Its protein is CASSEDGLPQPGELFF. The chain has TRBV2 and TRBJ2-2, with D maybe TRBD2 (5 bases). CDR1 SNHLY and CDR2 FYNNEI come from the germline V gene. The CDR3 consists of 16 residues. V was trimmed by 3 bases and J by 6 bases, leaving 17 bases between them.

This clonotype was recorded many times. The chain is built from TRBV24-1 and TRBJ1-5, with 8 bases fitting TRBD1. From germline, CDR1 is KGHDR and CDR2 SFDVKD. The J segment lost 7 bases and the V segment lost 3 bases, leaving 4 bases of the junction unmatched. The CDR3 runs 14 residues. CDR3 in DNA: TGTGCCACCAGTGATCCGGACAGGGCCCAGCCCCAGCATTTT. Translation: CATSDPDRAQPQHF.

In regard to this clonotype: A much larger clone lies a single base off, so this may be a read error. V is TRBV12-5 and J is TRBJ1-1, with unresolved D. The CDR3 loop spans 15 amino acids. V was clipped by 1 base and J by 1 base, with 10 bases between them. Germline loops: CDR1 LGHNT, CDR2 FRNRAP. The CDR3 coding sequence is TGTGCTAGTGGTTTGGCACCGGGCGAGAACACTGAAGCTTTCTTT. This translates into CASGLAPGENTEAFF.

CDR3: CSASAGRATGELFF. The CDR3 nucleotides read TGCAGTGCTAGTGCGGGTCGCGCCACCGGGGAGCTGTTTTTT. The chain carries TRBV20-1 and TRBJ2-2; TRBD2 might be the D (5 bases). The germline V and J ends were trimmed by 3 bases and 4 bases, with 12 bases remaining between them. This CDR3 is built from 14 residues. CDR1 and CDR2 (germline): DFQATT, SNEGSKA (reference sequence).

This clonotype occurred a few times. This chain links TRBV27 with TRBJ1-5, with 11 bases matching TRBD1. The CDR3 contains 17 residues. The germline gives CDR1 MNHEY, CDR2 SMNVEV (reference sequence). The J segment lost 4 bases and the V segment lost 6 bases, leaving 11 bases of the junction unmatched. The CDR3 loop reads CASRKGLGTGGNQPQHF. CDR3 nucleotide sequence: TGTGCCAGCAGGAAGGGCCTCGGGACAGGGGGAAATCAGCCCCAGCATTTT.

In regard to this clonotype: Since a much larger clone is just one base distant, this may be a read error. This rearrangement joins TRBV4-1 to TRBJ2-7; TRBD2 might be the D (6 bases). V was clipped by 5 bases and J by 2 bases, with 13 bases between them. The germline V gene encodes CDR1 MGHRA and CDR2 YSYEKL. The CDR3 is 14 residues long. DNA for the CDR3: TGCGCCAGCAGCTTGGGGGGATTCCCCTACGAGCAGTACTTC. This codes for CASSLGGFPYEQYF.

Regarding this clonotype: A read error is possible here, since a much larger clone lies one base away. The chain has TRBV10-3 and TRBJ1-2; 9 bases agree with TRBD1. In germline, CDR1 is ENHRY, CDR2 SYGVKD. The CDR3 is made up of 15 amino acids. The V segment lost 4 bases and the J segment 8 bases; nucleotides outside the gene matches: 11. The DNA for the CDR3 is TGTGCCATCAGTGTTTCGGGACAGGGACGAGGGGGCTACACCTTC. This codes for CAISVSGQGRGGYTF.

The chain couples TRBV29-1 to TRBJ2-7; the D gene is possibly TRBD2 (5 bases). V was shortened by 8 bases and J by 2 bases, with 19 bases between the two germline ends. Germline CDR1 is SQVTM and CDR2 is ANQGSEA. This CDR3 is built from 14 residues. The DNA for the CDR3 is TGCAGCCAATGGATGACCTCGGGAACCTACGAGCAGTACTTC. It translates to CSQWMTSGTYEQYF.

Concerning this clonotype itself: A read error is possible here, since a much larger clone lies one base away. This rearrangement joins TRBV2 to TRBJ1-4; D not certain. V was pared by 1 base and J by 8 bases, with 11 bases between. CDR3 size: 14 residues. Germline lookup yields CDR1 SNHLY and CDR2 FYNNEI. This CDR3 reads CASSEGTNGEKLFF. In DNA, the CDR3 is TGTGCCAGCAGTGAAGGGACTAACGGGGAAAAACTGTTTTTT.

The J gene is TRBJ1-1, the V gene TRBV7-2, with 8 bases that match TRBD1. The V segment lost 5 bases and the J segment 4 bases; nucleotides outside the gene matches: 6. The CDR3 totals 14 residues. The germline V gene has CDR1 SGHTA and CDR2 FQGNSA. DNA for the CDR3: TGTGCCAGCAGCCCAAGGACAGGGATCACTGAAGCTTTCTTT. It specifies CASSPRTGITEAFF.

Remarks on this clonotype: A single base separates this from a much larger clone, so it may be a read error. Because the CDR3 is missing its conserved closing phenylalanine or tryptophan, this is likely a read error. This rearrangement joins TRBV10-3 to TRBJ1-5, with TRBD1 matching 8 bases. Germline V lookup: CDR1 ENHRY, CDR2 SYGVKD. CDR3 length equals 13 residues. The CDR3: CASSGQGYQPQHS. In nucleotides, the CDR3 is TGTGCCAGCAGTGGACAGGGATATCAGCCCCAGCATTCT.

In its sample, this clonotype was seen a few times. The chain has TRBV28 and TRBJ1-1; no definite D call. Between the trimmed V and J ends, which lost 3 bases and 0 bases, there was a span of 8 bases. The CDR3 length is 14 residues. Germline CDR1 is MDHEN and CDR2 is SYDVKM. The CDR3 is CASSLFQVNTEAFF. For the CDR3, the DNA is TGTGCCAGCAGTTTGTTCCAGGTGAACACTGAAGCTTTCTTT.

This clonotype occurred many times. The genes are TRBV27 and TRBJ1-2; D unresolved. CDR1 and CDR2 (germline): MNHEY, SMNVEV (reference sequence). CDR3 length: 14 residues. Trimming removed 2 bases from V and 0 bases from J, with 7 bases in between. CDR3 in amino acids: CASSLSKANYGYTF. DNA for the CDR3: TGTGCCAGCAGTTTAAGTAAAGCTAACTATGGCTACACCTTC.

The CDR3 DNA follows: TGTGCCATCAGACCCTCGGGGTACACTGAAGCTTTCTTT. This gives the protein CAIRPSGYTEAFF. The chain recombines TRBV10-3 with TRBJ1-1; no clear D. The germline gives CDR1 ENHRY, CDR2 SYGVKD. V was cut by 6 bases and J by 3 bases, with 11 bases left in between. CDR3 length equals 13 residues.

Comment on this clonotype: The CDR3 does not end in the conserved phenylalanine or tryptophan, so this is likely a read error. Because the CDR3's place on the DNA is in doubt, the DNA is left out and the CDR3 is given as listed by TCRdb. This rearrangement joins TRBV29-1 to TRBJ1-3; the table calls TRBD1, which could not be checked here. From germline, CDR1 is SQVTM and CDR2 ANQGSEA. 8 amino acids form the CDR3, both terminal residues included. The CDR3 sequence: CSVDGRNT.

The sample holds many counts of this clonotype. The rearrangement uses TRBV12-3 or TRBV12-4 and TRBJ1-2, with 8 bases identical to TRBD1. This CDR3 is built from 15 residues. V was pared by 7 bases and J by 4 bases, with 11 bases of the junction left unmatched. The CDR3 here is CASNRPGQGGYGYTF. The CDR3 DNA sequence: TGTGCCAGCAACCGTCCCGGACAGGGCGGCTATGGCTACACCTTC.

J is TRBJ2-5 and V is TRBV7-2; no reliable D call. This CDR3 is built from 13 residues. Trimming removed 8 bases from V and 0 bases from J, with 10 bases in between. Germline V gene sequence: CDR1 SGHTA, CDR2 FQGNSA. CDR3 sequence: CASSPMHQETQYF. In nucleotides, the CDR3 is TGTGCCAGCTCACCCATGCACCAAGAGACCCAGTACTTC. Supplemented by reference TRBV7-2 and TRBJ2-5, the full variable domain reads GAGVSQSPSNKVTEKGKDVELRCDPISGHTALYWYRQSLGQGLEFLIYFQGNSAPDKSGLPSDRFSAERTGGSVSTLTIQRTQQEDSAVYLCASSPMHQETQYFGPGTRLLVL.

The rearrangement joins TRBV10-2 to TRBJ1-2; 9 bases match TRBD1. This CDR3 has 14 residues. V gave up 3 bases and J gave up 7 bases; unmatched junction bases: 6. CDR1 WSHSY and CDR2 SAAADI come from the germline V gene. CDR3 coding DNA: TGCGCCAGCAGTGAACAGGGGGCGCAAGGTGGCTACACCTTC. This sequence encodes CASSEQGAQGGYTF.

V is TRBV28 and J is TRBJ2-3; unclear D gene. The CDR3 has 12 residues. Germline V CDR1 and CDR2: MDHEN, SYDVKM. The V end was cut by 5 bases, the J end by 4 bases, with 7 bases between. CDR3 region: CASSTSSDTQYF. CDR3 in DNA: TGTGCCAGCAGTACCAGCTCAGATACGCAGTATTTT.

This clonotype occurred many times. The J gene is TRBJ1-1, the V gene TRBV10-3, with D possibly being TRBD1 (5 bases). This CDR3 has 13 amino acids. CDR1 and CDR2 (germline): ENHRY, SYGVKD. Trimming pared 8 bases from V and 3 bases from J, leaving 13 bases between. For the CDR3, the DNA is TGTGCCATCTGCCGGGACGGACACACTGAAGCTTTCTTT. It is translated as CAICRDGHTEAFF.

In its sample, this clonotype was seen a few times. V and J are TRBV7-8 and TRBJ1-5; TRBD1 agrees at 10 bases. With 5 bases clipped from V and 3 bases from J, the junction kept 16 bases outside the gene matches. CDR1 and CDR2 from the germline V gene are SGHVS and FQNEAQ. The CDR3 sequence is 19 residues long. CDR3 nucleotides: TGTGCCAGCAGCCTCGGGACAGGGGTAGGTTTGAGCAACAATCAGCCCCAGCATTTT. Translating it yields CASSLGTGVGLSNNQPQHF.

This clonotype was counted only a few times. V usage is TRBV11-2 and J usage is TRBJ1-1; 8 bases agree with TRBD1. CDR3 length: 13 residues. The V segment lost 6 bases and the J segment 3 bases; nucleotides outside the gene matches: 3. Germline V CDR1 and CDR2: SGHAT, FQNNGV. Written as DNA, the CDR3 is TGTGCCAGCAGTGGACAGGGCCACACTGAAGCTTTCTTT. Protein: CASSGQGHTEAFF.